The rows below give T cell receptor beta chains drawn from one sample of a study of vaccination and CD4 T cells after COVID-19. These receptors' targets are unknown. Each CDR3 protein is one row after TCRdb ran MiXCR on the PCR reads. The data hold about 15,000 distinct CDR3 sequences, with 73% observed a single time. The sequencing input was CD4+ T cells from blood, cultured in vitro. These receptors were collected from a human donor who had recovered from COVID-19. CDR3s include the opening cysteine and the closing phenylalanine or tryptophan.

j_call v_call cdr3_length cdr3_aa
TRBJ1-2 TRBV20-1 14 CSASRDPNPYGYTF
TRBJ1-1 TRBV20-1 13 CSASKGGDTEAFF
TRBJ1-1 TRBV15 17 CATSRFAGTGLNTEAFF
TRBJ2-2 TRBV7-2 15 CASSLVSANTGELFF
TRBJ2-7 TRBV19 16 CASSMGLASQPYEQYF
TRBJ1-2 TRBV20-1 12 CSALRGNYGYTF
TRBJ2-7 TRBV24-1 15 CATSDPTRLPYEQYF
TRBJ1-2 TRBV27 12 CASRRQNYGYTF
TRBJ1-5 TRBV20-1 14 CSAFGHSTNQPQHF
TRBJ2-1 TRBV6-1 15 CASRFLAGGYNEQFF
TRBJ2-2 TRBV25-1 14 CASSGRLATGELFF
TRBJ1-2 TRBV27 13 CASSKTASYGYTF
TRBJ1-5 TRBV28 13 CASSSADNQPQHF
TRBJ1-1 TRBV27 14 CASSQGHKGTEAFF
TRBJ2-5 TRBV27 13 CASRRDRAETQYF